This T cell receptor (beta chain) is from a study of blood T cells in healthy people across ages. Germline CDR1 is KGHSY and CDR2 is FQNENV. The V end was cut by 0 bases, the J end by 7 bases, with 16 bases between. This CDR3 has 16 amino acids. Together with a sample-barcoded 5' primer, a J-beta primer mix was included in a second PCR lasting roughly 6 to 12 cycles. MiXCR, applied by TCRdb to the 5' RACE reads, yields one record per CDR3 protein. This sample yields about 1.5 million distinct CDR3 sequences, of which roughly 43% are seen a single time; approximately 4.1% belongs to the top ten. This clonotype was seen more than once but under ten times.

This clonotype was obtained from a woman younger than 35 in good health. The V gene is TRBV16, the J gene TRBJ2-1; D could derive from TRBD1 or TRBD2 (5 bases each). Sequenced: blood. The DNA of the CDR3 is TGTGCCAGCAGCCAATCTGGGACCCGTTACAGGAATGAGCAGTTCTTC. It codes for CASSQSGTRYRNEQFF.